Shown below are 27 T cell receptor beta chains from a single sample sequenced in a study of beta chain features in type 1 diabetes. Their antigens are not known. Regarding the study as a whole: In every one of the four CD4+ subsets, TCRB CDR3s were moderately but significantly shorter in Type 1 diabetes patients.

Reverse transcription of all isolated RNA meant that expressed TCRB transcripts were sequenced. The protocol was immunoSEQ multiplex PCR, while the TCRdb copy is restricted to in-frame clones and leaves out a portion. The sample records around 180,000 clones, around 7.8% being singletons. The sample taken for sequencing was central memory CD4+ T cells from blood. The receptor source for this set is a woman in her thirties or forties with type 1 diabetes.

CDR3 loop: CASRLAGANVLTF. The CDR3 bases are TGTGCCAGCCGGTTGGCTGGGGCCAACGTCCTGACTTTC. V gene TRBV6-5 combines with J gene TRBJ2-6; D remains ambiguous. V lost 8 bases to trimming and J lost 2 bases, with 7 bases between them. The CDR3 sequence is 13 residues long. Germline V gives CDR1 MNHEY, CDR2 SVGAGI.

This clone has only a few counts. J is TRBJ1-2 and V is TRBV4-3; D possibly corresponds to TRBD1 (6 bases). CDR1 and CDR2 from the germline V gene are LGHNA and YSLEER. V was clipped by 1 base and J by 1 base, with 10 bases between them. The CDR3 runs to 15 residues. The CDR3 nucleotides read TGCGCCAGCAGCCAAGTGGTAGGGGGTAACTATGGCTACACCTTC. It yields the protein CASSQVVGGNYGYTF.

This clone was counted a few times. V is TRBV5-4 and J is TRBJ2-7; perhaps TRBD1 as D (6 bases). Germline CDR1 is SGHNT and CDR2 is YYREEE (reference sequence). This CDR3 contains 14 residues. Trimming pared 2 bases from V and 1 base from J, leaving 10 bases between. In nucleotides, the CDR3 is TGTGCCAGCAGCTTAGGACAGCAATCCTACGAGCAGTACTTC. This gives the protein CASSLGQQSYEQYF.

The rearrangement uses TRBV7-2 and TRBJ2-2; D is unclear. The CDR3 totals 15 residues. Germline values: CDR1 SGHTA, CDR2 FQGNSA. Trimming cost V 0 bases and J 2 bases, with 7 bases left between them. The CDR3 nucleotides are TGTGCCAGCAGCTTAGCTGTAGTCAACACCGGGGAGCTGTTTTTT. This sequence encodes CASSLAVVNTGELFF.

The chain has TRBV15 and TRBJ2-6; the D is unclear. With 0 bases removed from V and 0 bases from J, the gap between germline ends came to 3 bases. Germline V CDR1 and CDR2: LNHNV, YYDKDF (reference sequence). The length of the CDR3 is 15 residues. The DNA for the CDR3 is TGTGCCACCAGCAGAGATCTCTCTGGGGCCAACGTCCTGACTTTC. Amino acids: CATSRDLSGANVLTF.

The chain has TRBV6-6 and TRBJ1-2, with D possibly TRBD1 on 6 matching bases. V lost 8 bases, J lost 1 base, and 11 bases lay in between. Germline values: CDR1 MNHNY, CDR2 SVGAGI (reference sequence). The CDR3 contains 13 residues. CDR3 protein: CASCDRSNYGYTF. The CDR3 DNA reads TGTGCCAGCTGCGACAGGAGTAACTATGGCTACACCTTC.

V usage is TRBV7-8 and J usage is TRBJ2-1, with 10 nucleotides matching TRBD2. V gave up 6 bases and J gave up 0 bases; unmatched junction bases: 5. Germline CDR1 SGHVS, CDR2 FQNEAQ. The CDR3 consists of 16 residues. The CDR3 region has the DNA TGTGCCAGCAGTCGAGGGACTAGCGCCTCCTACAATGAGCAGTTCTTC. Translation gives CASSRGTSASYNEQFF.

The V gene is TRBV18, the J gene TRBJ1-1; maybe TRBD1 (6 bases). Germline assignment: CDR1 KGHSH and CDR2 LQKENI. Deletions cut 6 bases from V and 2 bases from J, with 13 bases between. CDR3 size: 14 residues. CDR3 amino acids: CASSSGQANTEAFF. The CDR3 bases are TGTGCCAGCTCGTCGGGACAAGCTAACACTGAAGCTTTCTTT.

This clone was seen only a few times. The chain joins TRBV27 to TRBJ2-2; D is uncertain. The CDR3 contains 15 residues. The germline CDR1 and CDR2 sequences are MNHEY and SMNVEV (reference sequence). V was clipped by 7 bases and J by 1 base, with 13 bases between them. This CDR3 is CASIRLSGNTGELFF. In DNA, the CDR3 is TGTGCCAGCATAAGGCTCTCGGGGAACACCGGGGAGCTGTTTTTT.

This sequence joins TRBV5-4 and TRBJ2-3; possible D gene TRBD1, 6 bases. There are 15 residues in the CDR3. Trimming removed 0 bases at V and 0 bases at J, with 8 bases between. The germline V gene has CDR1 SGHNT and CDR2 YYREEE (reference sequence). CDR3 bases: TGTGCCAGCAGCTTGGGGACAGCTAGCACAGATACGCAGTATTTT. It translates to CASSLGTASTDTQYF. Full variable domain (outside the CDR3, taken from reference TRBV5-4 and TRBJ2-3): ETGVTQSPTHLIKTRGQQVTLRCSSQSGHNTVSWYQQALGQGPQFIFQYYREEENGRGNFPPRFSGLQFPNYSSELNVNALELDDSALYLCASSLGTASTDTQYFGPGTRLTVL.

The chain has TRBV7-6 and TRBJ1-5; no firm D call. The CDR3 is 14 residues long. Trimming stripped 5 bases from V and 2 bases from J, with 10 bases between. CDR1 and CDR2 from the germline V gene are SGHVS and FNYEAQ. The DNA for the CDR3 is TGTGCCAGCAGCCGATATGAGGGCAATCAGCCCCAGCATTTT. Translating gives CASSRYEGNQPQHF.

The chain recombines TRBV7-3 with TRBJ2-7; D is unresolved. V lost 1 base to trimming and J lost 2 bases, with 15 bases between them. CDR1 SGHTA and CDR2 FQGTGA come from the germline V gene. CDR3 length equals 16 residues. CDR3 in amino acids: CASSLRGSLLPYEQYF. CDR3 sequence (DNA): TGTGCCAGCAGCTTAAGAGGATCCCTATTGCCCTACGAGCAGTACTTC.

The chain carries TRBV5-1 and TRBJ2-3; TRBD2 matches at 8 bases. Trimming took 0 bases from V and 5 from J; bases not matched to a gene: 5. Germline loops: CDR1 SGHRS, CDR2 YFSETQ. The CDR3 extends over 15 amino acids. CDR3 nucleotides: TGCGCCAGCAGCTTGGGAGGACTAGCAGGAGATACGCAGTATTTT. This sequence encodes CASSLGGLAGDTQYF.

The sample holds a few counts of this clone. V usage is TRBV2 and J usage is TRBJ2-5; the match to TRBD1 covers 7 bases. Unmatched junction bases numbered 11, after V lost 0 bases and J lost 7 bases. This CDR3 comprises 16 residues. The germline CDR1 and CDR2 sequences are SNHLY and FYNNEI. In DNA, the CDR3 is TGTGCCAGCAGTGAAGCTCCCCCCGGGGACAGCCGGACCCAGTACTTC. This codes for CASSEAPPGDSRTQYF.

This clone came up a few times. V and J are TRBV11-2 and TRBJ2-1; 13 bases align to TRBD2. The CDR3 sequence is 16 residues long. Germline CDR1 reads SGHAT; CDR2 reads FQNNGV. After removal of 11 bases from V and 0 bases from J, the junction contained 7 bases not matched to a gene. Here the CDR3 reads CAGTSGGATSYNEQFF. CDR3 coding DNA: TGTGCCGGAACTAGCGGGGGGGCCACCTCCTACAATGAGCAGTTCTTC.

This clone has ten or more counts. The chain uses TRBV9 and TRBJ2-5, with TRBD1 identical over 10 bases. Germline lookup yields CDR1 SGDLS and CDR2 YYNGEE. This CDR3 spans 15 amino acids. Trimming cost V 4 bases and J 2 bases; bases outside gene matches: 5. The CDR3 loop reads CASSLGQGIQETQYF. The CDR3 nucleotides are TGTGCCAGCAGCTTGGGACAGGGGATACAAGAGACCCAGTACTTC.

The V gene is TRBV7-9, the J gene TRBJ2-5, with TRBD2 identical over 16 bases. Germline lookup yields CDR1 SEHNR and CDR2 FQNEAQ (reference sequence). CDR3 length: 15 amino acids. The J segment lost 5 bases and the V segment lost 5 bases, leaving 2 bases of the junction unmatched. The CDR3 protein is CASSPGLAGGETQYF. DNA for the CDR3: TGTGCCAGCAGCCCGGGACTAGCGGGAGGGGAGACCCAGTACTTC.

The chain uses TRBV4-2 and TRBJ2-7; D is perhaps TRBD2 (5 bases). CDR1 and CDR2 (germline): LGHNA, YNFKEQ. Trimming removed 1 base at V and 4 bases at J, with 11 bases between. The CDR3 is 14 amino acids. CDR3 coding DNA: TGTGCCAGCAGCCAAGCGGCGGGTTGGTACGAGCAGTACTTC. Translation: CASSQAAGWYEQYF.

V gene TRBV27 combines with J gene TRBJ1-3, with 8 bases that match TRBD1. The CDR3 has 15 residues. The germline gives CDR1 MNHEY, CDR2 SMNVEV (reference sequence). Germline trimming cut 4 bases from V and 4 bases from J; bases unmatched to any gene: 6. CDR3 in amino acids: CASSSRTGNGNTIYF. The CDR3 DNA follows: TGTGCCAGCAGTTCCCGGACAGGGAACGGAAACACCATATATTTT.

The rearrangement uses TRBV7-9 and TRBJ2-6, with 8 bases matching TRBD1. The germline V gene has CDR1 SEHNR and CDR2 FQNEAQ (reference sequence). The V and J ends lost 10 bases and 2 bases, in that order; junction bases with no gene match: 7. CDR3 length: 15 amino acids. The CDR3: CAIPPGGTGANVLTF. CDR3 bases: TGTGCCATCCCCCCAGGGGGCACTGGGGCCAACGTCCTGACTTTC.

Only a few counts were recorded for this clone. This rearrangement joins TRBV30 to TRBJ2-5, with D maybe TRBD1 (7 bases). Germline CDR1 GTSNPN, CDR2 SVGIG (reference sequence). V lost 7 bases to trimming and J lost 5 bases, with 14 bases between them. The CDR3 sequence is 12 residues long. The CDR3: CAYQGGGETQYF. In DNA form, the CDR3 reads TGTGCCTACCAGGGGGGCGGGGAGACCCAGTACTTC.

The chain carries TRBV9 and TRBJ2-1; 11 bases map to TRBD2. Germline V gene sequence: CDR1 SGDLS, CDR2 YYNGEE. CDR3 size: 19 residues. J was trimmed by 1 base and V by 2 bases; bases with no gene match: 11. This CDR3 reads CASSVRTSGPPWSYNEQFF. The CDR3 nucleotides are TGTGCCAGCAGCGTCCGGACTAGCGGGCCTCCGTGGTCCTACAATGAGCAGTTCTTC.

The chain is built from TRBV10-3 and TRBJ1-2; TRBD1 is a possible D gene (5 bases). The CDR3 runs 12 residues. Trimming cost V 4 bases and J 5 bases, with 8 bases left between them. Germline CDR1 ENHRY, CDR2 SYGVKD. CDR3 in DNA: TGTGCCATCAGTGGCCAGGGTTATGGCTACACCTTC. Its translation: CAISGQGYGYTF.

This rearrangement joins TRBV27 to TRBJ1-1; the D is unclear. Germline V gene sequence: CDR1 MNHEY, CDR2 SMNVEV (reference sequence). The length of the CDR3 is 15 residues. Trimming took off 6 bases at V and 5 bases at J, with 19 bases between the two ends. CDR3 DNA sequence: TGTGCCAGCAGCTACTTTAATACGGGAGGGACTGAAGCTTTCTTT. It is translated as CASSYFNTGGTEAFF.

DNA of the CDR3: TGTGCCAGCAGCACCCGACTAGGCGAGCAGTTCTTC. Its protein is CASSTRLGEQFF. The rearrangement links TRBV13 to TRBJ2-1, with D possibly being TRBD2 (6 bases). Trimming stripped 5 bases from V and 10 bases from J, with 12 bases between. The CDR3 covers 12 residues. The germline V gene has CDR1 PRHDT and CDR2 FYEKMQ (reference sequence).

A few counts support this clone. This chain joins TRBV18 and TRBJ2-7; D call uncertain. CDR3 length: 12 amino acids. The germline V and J ends were trimmed by 3 bases and 3 bases, with 6 bases remaining between them. Germline CDR1 is KGHSH and CDR2 is LQKENI. The CDR3 DNA is TGTGCCAGCTCACCGAGTAACTACGAGCAGTACTTC. Its translation is CASSPSNYEQYF.

This clone was counted only a few times. V and J are TRBV11-2 and TRBJ2-7; tentative D call: TRBD2 (5 bases). The germline V gene has CDR1 SGHAT and CDR2 FQNNGV. Trimming left V 2 bases short and J 7 bases short, with 9 bases between. The CDR3 consists of 12 residues. Written as DNA, the CDR3 is TGTGCCAGCAGCTTAACCCGGGGAGAGCAGTACTTC. This gives the protein CASSLTRGEQYF.